These T cell receptor beta chains were read from a single sample in a study of technical replicates of blood from four donors. Sequencing used immunoSEQ multiplex PCR; TCRdb keeps in-frame clones, though not all of them. The repertoire consists of roughly 56,000 clones, with roughly 95% occurring once and the leading ten covering about 3%. Sequencing input: PBMCs. Receptors were obtained from a human donor in good health. Some clones in this sample may be carry-over from other donors' samples. CDR3s include the opening cysteine and the closing phenylalanine or tryptophan. Clone size is given for some rows only: seen once, a few or many times, or a class if the clone is expanded.

>TRBV23-1|TRBJ1-5|-
CASSRKQGPQPQHF
>TRBV13|TRBJ2-5|-
CASSADTQETQYF
>TRBV6-6|TRBJ1-1|-
CASSPREPNTEAFF
>TRBV5-1|TRBJ2-5|-
CASSLTASGLQTQYF
>TRBV28|TRBJ2-5|-
CASRPPRISGIETQYF
>TRBV4-2|TRBJ1-5|-
CASSQGLGQRWPQHF
>TRBV18|TRBJ2-1|-
CASSPAISGGANEQFF
>TRBV13|TRBJ2-2|-
CASSPQLRRDTGELFF
>TRBV6-5|TRBJ2-7|-
CASRGQVLAYEQYF
>TRBV2|TRBJ1-1|-
CASGIDRTNTEAFF
>TRBV30|TRBJ2-5|few
CAWSVRVLRQGDQETQYF
>TRBV27|TRBJ1-5|-
CASSLEGGNQPQHF
>TRBV7-8|TRBJ2-7|-
CASSLRALALGEQYF
>TRBV6-5|TRBJ2-2|-
CASRPGLTGELFF
>TRBV13|TRBJ2-7|-
CASSRKSSSYEQYF
>TRBV7-8|TRBJ2-2|once
CASSLGDRTGELFF
>TRBV29-1|TRBJ2-3|-
CSGAQGGSTDTQYF
>TRBV13|TRBJ2-7|-
CASSLRAYEQYF
>TRBV23-1|TRBJ1-4|once
CASSQPTPYRGGPGEKLFF
>TRBV7-6|TRBJ2-5|-
CASSFPGLAGQETQYF
>TRBV10-2|TRBJ2-1|once
CASSESSGTRDNEQFF
>TRBV23-1|TRBJ2-3|-
CASRTGQHRDTQYF
>TRBV11-3|TRBJ2-3|-
CASSSRTSGKSTDTQYF
>TRBV29-1|TRBJ1-2|-
CSVYGPTGEEGYTF
>TRBV13|TRBJ2-1|-
CASSFGTSVRAEQFF
>TRBV5-6|TRBJ2-5|once
CASSSGGLRRTQYF
>TRBV4-2|TRBJ2-1|-
CASSPGTSGRKNEQFF
>TRBV6-5|TRBJ2-5|-
CASSYFSSDQGPEYF
>TRBV12-5|TRBJ2-1|-
CASGLRYNEQFF
>TRBV4-1|TRBJ1-3|-
CASSSDMGSGNTIYF
>TRBV29-1|TRBJ1-2|-
CSPRVGADYGYTF
>TRBV10-3|TRBJ2-7|-
CASTGTGNTYEQYF
>TRBV10-3|TRBJ2-7|-
CAISQTGGTYEQYF
>TRBV6-1|TRBJ1-2|-
CASSRSGTGEAGYTF
>TRBV7-8|TRBJ2-3|-
CASSPFETSGFTDTQYF
>TRBV11-2|TRBJ2-7|-
CASSLSLAYEQYF
>TRBV1|TRBJ1-1|-
CTSSQGLAEAFF
>TRBV5-4|TRBJ2-5|-
CASSPSGGTKETQYF
>TRBV9|TRBJ2-2|-
CASSVVAGGELFF
>TRBV4-2|TRBJ2-5|-
CASSQVSSQETQYF
>TRBV6-1|TRBJ1-1|-
CASSEPGEGFEAFF
>TRBV6-5|TRBJ2-6|-
CASRASGANVLTF
>TRBV4-3|TRBJ2-3|-
CASSQEETTDTQYF
>TRBV29-1|TRBJ1-3|-
CSVKPDRGNTIYF
>TRBV4-2|TRBJ2-7|-
CASSQWTSGGSSYEQYF
>TRBV25-1|TRBJ2-7|-
CASSVPGALGYEQYF
>TRBV1|TRBJ2-7|-
CTSSQEKTSGNFYEQYF
>TRBV5-4|TRBJ1-4|-
CASSPGGAATNEKLFF
>TRBV7-9|TRBJ1-1|-
CAGTLGGLGTEAFF
>TRBV7-6|TRBJ1-3|-
CASSLATGQLGNTIYF
>TRBV2|TRBJ2-5|-
CASMSGGQTQYF
>TRBV27|TRBJ2-3|-
CASSSASGITDTQYF
>TRBV6-6|TRBJ2-7|-
CASSYSGIYEQYF
>TRBV12-5|TRBJ1-2|-
CASGLGQGRATF
>TRBV19|TRBJ2-2|-
CASSTPYGTGELFF
>TRBV19|TRBJ2-1|-
CASSIWSLDEQFF
>TRBV4-2|TRBJ2-1|once
CASRSLAGGYNEQFF
>TRBV5-4|TRBJ2-7|-
CASSEGTWSSYEQYF